Reported below is one TCR beta chain. Antigen unknown. A read error may produce the germline difference seen at one junction end. The CDR3 has 12 amino acids. Germline CDR1 and CDR2: MNHNY and SVGAGI (reference sequence). Those who donated were healthy bone marrow donors. PCR amplification relied on 60 Vbeta primers (plus 13 Jbeta primers). TCRdb's table, derived via immunoSEQ multiplex PCR, lists solely in-frame clones and lacks some. The sample shows under 200,000 clones, about 71% of them seen only once. The sample belongs to a study of cytomegalovirus exposure and HLA in healthy donors. General study points: A later analysis showed TCR association rates differing by HLA locus, peaking at DRB1 and lowest at HLA-C.

The specimen sequenced was PBMCs. The chain employs TRBV6-6 and TRBJ2-7, with a tentative D call TRBD1 (8 bases). This clonotype originated in a woman in her 30s in good health and CMV-seronegative. Here the CDR3 DNA reads TGTGCCAGCAATTCAAACAGGGGGGGAATGAACTTC. It encodes CASNSNRGGMNF.